This TCR beta chain emerged from a study of spatial heterogeneity in lung cancer. On the study more broadly: Within raw reads, each unique TCR and UMI combination appeared on average more than ten times. Overall study results and limits: Ubiquitous expanded tumor TCRs were observed in blood more at resection than follow-up.

Germline loops: CDR1 SGHDT, CDR2 YYEEEE. V lost 0 bases and J 5 bases, leaving 17 bases between the germline ends. The CDR3 length is 16 residues. Noted time point: blood at routine non-recurrence follow-up after resection. Unsorted whole RNA from tumor, nontumor lung or frozen PBMC underwent sequencing. Ten or more counts support this clonotype. What it binds is not known. Via MiXCR, TCRdb re-called the 5' RACE reads, giving one row per CDR3 protein. The sample records 72,000 or so distinct CDR3 sequences, over 7% being singletons. The origin of this receptor is a female donor with early-stage non-small cell lung cancer. The material was PBMCs, obtained at follow-up. The chain couples TRBV5-6 to TRBJ1-1; D is perhaps TRBD1 (5 bases). The CDR3 bases are TGTGCCAGCAGCTTGGAAGATGGGCAGGGTTGGACTGAAGCTTTCTTT. It yields the protein CASSLEDGQGWTEAFF.